This T cell receptor (beta chain) stems from a study of response to subunit inactivated influenza vaccine. Broader study findings: The authors suggested that every seasonal influenza vaccination recruits few new T cells.

TCRdb re-called the RT-PCR reads through MiXCR, storing one row per CDR3 protein. The table has 700,000 to 800,000 distinct CDR3 sequences, under 20% seen once. Turning to this clonotype: Antigen: not known.

The V end lost 3 bases, the J end lost 2 bases, and 16 bases lay between the germline ends. Germline V gene lookup returns CDR1 MNHEY and CDR2 SMNVEV (reference sequence). The CDR3 contains 16 residues. The chain employs TRBV27 and TRBJ2-5; D unresolved. The clonotype was recovered from a man between 45 and 60 years old who received an inactivated influenza vaccine. This sample comprised PBMCs from blood, obtained 4 to 6 days after vaccination. CDR3 sequence: CASSLSYRVLQETQYF. DNA for the CDR3: TGTGCCAGCAGTTTGTCCTATCGGGTGCTACAAGAGACCCAGTACTTC.